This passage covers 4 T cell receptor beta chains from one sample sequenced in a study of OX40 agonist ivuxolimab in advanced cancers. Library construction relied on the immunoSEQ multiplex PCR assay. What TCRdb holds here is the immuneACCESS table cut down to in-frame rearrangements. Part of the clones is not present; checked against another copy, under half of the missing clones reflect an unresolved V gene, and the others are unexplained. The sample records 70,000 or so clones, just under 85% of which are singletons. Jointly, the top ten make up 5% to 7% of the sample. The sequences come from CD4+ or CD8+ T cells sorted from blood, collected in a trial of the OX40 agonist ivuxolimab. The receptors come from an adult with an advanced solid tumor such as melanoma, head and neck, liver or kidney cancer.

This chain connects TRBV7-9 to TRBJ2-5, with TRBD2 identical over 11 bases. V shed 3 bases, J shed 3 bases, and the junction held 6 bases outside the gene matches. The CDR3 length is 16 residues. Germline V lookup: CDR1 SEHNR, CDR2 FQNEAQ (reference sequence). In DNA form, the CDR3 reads TGTGCCAGCAGCTTCGGGACTAGCGGAATAAAAGAGACCCAGTACTTC. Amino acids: CASSFGTSGIKETQYF.

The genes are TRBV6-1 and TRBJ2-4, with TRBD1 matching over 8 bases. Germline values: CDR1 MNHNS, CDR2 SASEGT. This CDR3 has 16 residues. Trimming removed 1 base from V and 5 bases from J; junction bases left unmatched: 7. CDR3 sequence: CASSEGLTGVENIQYF. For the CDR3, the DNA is TGTGCCAGCAGTGAAGGCCTGACAGGGGTGGAAAACATTCAGTACTTC.

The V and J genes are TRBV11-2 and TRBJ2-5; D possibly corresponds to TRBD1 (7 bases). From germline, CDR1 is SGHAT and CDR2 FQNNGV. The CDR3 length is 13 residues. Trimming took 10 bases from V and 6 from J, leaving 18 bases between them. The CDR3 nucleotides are TGTGCCATAAGGAAAGGGGGCGGGAAGACCCAGTACTTC. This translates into CAIRKGGGKTQYF.

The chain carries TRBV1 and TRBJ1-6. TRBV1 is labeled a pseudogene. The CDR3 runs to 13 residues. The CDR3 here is CTSSQAAGESLHF. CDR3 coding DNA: TGCACCAGCAGCCAAGCCGCCGGTGAGTCCCTCCACTTT.